This entry is about one TCR beta chain. The record originates from a study of T cell changes during pregnancy in multiple sclerosis. Some clones are missing from TCRdb's copy, which holds only in-frame ones; the method was immunoSEQ multiplex PCR. The sample carries about 50,000 clones, 92% recorded once. This clonotype was obtained from a female donor with multiple sclerosis, enrolled in a pregnancy study. This specimen consisted of CD4+ T cells from peripheral blood mononuclear cells, obtained after pregnancy.

The DNA for the CDR3 is TGTGCCAGTAGTATACGGGGGGCTGGCTACACCTTC. Its translation: CASSIRGAGYTF. The rearrangement uses TRBV19 and TRBJ1-2; the D gene is possibly TRBD1 (6 bases). CDR3 length: 12 amino acids. Germline V CDR1 and CDR2: LNHDA, SQIVND (reference sequence). The V gene lost 2 bases and the J gene lost 7 bases, with 8 bases spanning the gap.